This TCR beta chain is drawn from a study of blood T cell repertoires in COVID-19. Trimming stripped 8 bases from V and 1 base from J, with 12 bases between. Germline V gene sequence: CDR1 LNHDA, CDR2 SQIVND (reference sequence). The CDR3 covers 13 residues. In the original analysis: Estimation of nucleated cell counts was performed using reference gene primer amplification. The repertoire was sequenced with immunoSEQ multiplex PCR; TCRdb's copy has only in-frame clones and lacks some. The V and J calls and clone size are taken from that table; D and trimming were inferred from the DNA. The sample holds about 400,000 clones, 88% seen once.

This sequence was found in a woman in her 40s with acute COVID-19. Sequences were obtained from PBMCs or T cells enriched from blood (not recorded which). The chain links TRBV19 to TRBJ2-7; tentative D call: TRBD1 (6 bases). The chain's CDR3 is CASEGDGSYEQYF. CDR3 coding DNA: TGTGCCAGTGAGGGGGACGGGTCCTACGAGCAGTACTTC.